The clone carrying this TCR beta chain was recorded once. The data were obtained in a study of T cells after somatic rescue of genetic block. Assay used: immunoSEQ multiplex PCR; TCRdb lists only in-frame clones, some missing. Altogether some 7,000 clones are present, about 86% being singletons, with the ten largest covering roughly 24%. CDR1 is MDHEN and CDR2 is SYDVKM in the germline V gene. This CDR3 has 13 amino acids. V was cut by 9 bases and J by 3 bases, with 13 bases left in between. What was sequenced was peripheral blood mononuclear cells (PBMCs). This TCR came from a boy aged 5-17 years. This sequence joins TRBV28 and TRBJ2-3, with D perhaps matching TRBD2 (5 bases). CDR3 protein: CASSAFGTDTQYF. CDR3 nucleotides: TGTGCCAGTAGCGCATTTGGGACAGATACGCAGTATTTT.